This T cell receptor (beta chain) was obtained from a study of control samples from healthy donors and cancer patients. Between the trimmed V and J ends, which lost 1 base and 6 bases, there was a span of 10 bases. The CDR3 runs to 13 residues. Germline loops: CDR1 LGHDT, CDR2 YNNKEL (reference sequence). Assay: immunoSEQ multiplex PCR; the TCRdb copy retains only in-frame clones and omits some. The sample shows over 60,000 clones, about 87% of them seen only once. The chain combines TRBV3-1 (or the pseudogene TRBV3-2) with TRBJ2-7, with D perhaps given as TRBD1 or TRBD2 (5 bases each). The clonotype was recovered from a woman aged 55 to 70 with head and neck cancer. The sample taken for sequencing was PBMCs. CDR3 nucleotides: TGTGCCAGCAGCCAAGCGGGACCCTCCGAGCAGTACTTC. Its translation: CASSQAGPSEQYF.